This T cell receptor beta chain came from a study of blood T cell repertoires in COVID-19. Study information: The cDNA or gDNA used as material had been derived from T cells, B-cell-depleted T cells, or PBMCs.

This clone appeared a few times. V was pared by 4 bases and J by 8 bases, with 17 bases between. The CDR3 is 14 residues long. Germline assignment: CDR1 SGHRS and CDR2 YFSETQ. The cohort comprised adults aged roughly 18 to 95 years residing in about two dozen US areas. Which cohort a participant joined came from the clinical history participants gave. Original methodology: The assay estimated nucleated cells by amplifying reference gene primers. TCRdb's table, derived via immunoSEQ multiplex PCR, lists solely in-frame clones and lacks some. The V and J calls and clone size are taken from that table; D and trimming were inferred from the DNA. The sample consists of about 260,000 clones, roughly 83% of them appearing once.

Material for sequencing was PBMCs or T cells enriched from blood (not recorded which). The chain uses TRBV5-1 and TRBJ2-3; a weak D match, TRBD1 (6 bases). The sequence derives from a woman in her forties or fifties who had recovered from COVID-19. The CDR3 region has the DNA TGCGCCAGCAGCGCCCAGACAGGTTCGGCTACGCAGTATTTT. It codes for CASSAQTGSATQYF.